This T cell receptor beta chain was sequenced during a study of sequential checkpoint blockade in melanoma. Overall study: First-line arms were nivolumab then ipilimumab, or the reverse, randomized 1:1.

Assay used: immunoSEQ multiplex PCR; TCRdb lists only in-frame clones, some missing. This table has 9,500 to 15,000 clones, about four fifths appearing once. Treatment here: randomized to nivolumab then ipilimumab (arm A) or the reverse (arm B). No patient had prior DNA-damaging chemotherapy. PBMC sorting kept live CD3+CD8+ cells without CD19 or CD56. V was clipped by 4 bases and J by 3 bases, with 10 bases between them. Germline V gives CDR1 SGHRS, CDR2 YFSETQ. This CDR3 has 13 residues. This TCR came from a human donor with melanoma. The rearrangement joins TRBV5-1 to TRBJ1-1, with a possible D match to TRBD1 (5 bases). The sample consisted of CD8+ T cells sorted from blood (inferred from file names), taken from a patient given nivolumab and ipilimumab in sequence. In DNA form, the CDR3 reads TGCGCCAGCAGCGTTACGACAGACACTGAAGCTTTCTTT. Its translation is CASSVTTDTEAFF.